This T cell receptor (beta chain) comes out of a study of shared clonotypes between healthy human individuals. Overall study results and limits: Only a few donors were included, so the genetic and exposure-history diversity represented was limited.

Unmatched junction bases numbered 6, after V lost 7 bases and J lost 0 bases. CDR1 is SQVTM, CDR2 ANQGSEA, per germline. The CDR3 consists of 14 residues. For this clone: The antigen remains unidentified.

Terminally differentiated effector memory CD45RA+ cells were left out of the naive CD8 fraction, which was CD45RO-negative and positively selected for CCR7. On sorted subsets, replicate PCRs used 200 to 250 ng DNA, or 31,000 or so T cell genomes. Sequencing used immunoSEQ multiplex PCR; TCRdb keeps in-frame clones, though not all of them. Found here are around 2.1 million clones, under 95% of them singletons; the top ten hold over 1.5%. This clonotype originated in a man in his late teens or twenties in good health. Some clones in this sample may be carry-over from other donors' samples. This rearrangement joins TRBV29-1 to TRBJ2-3; 8 nucleotides align to TRBD2. Sequenced: naive CD8+ T cells from PBMCs. This CDR3 reads CSAVAGSSTDTQYF. In DNA form, the CDR3 reads TGCAGCGCAGTAGCGGGATCTAGCACAGATACGCAGTATTTT.